This T cell receptor beta chain was captured in a study of blood T cells in healthy people across ages. Across the whole study: Researchers report that template switching captured about one barcoded beta molecule per two T cells.

Next came a second PCR, run for about 6 to 11 cycles, which used a sample-barcoded 5' primer along with a J-beta primer mix. MiXCR, applied by TCRdb to the 5' RACE reads, yields one record per CDR3 protein. There are 800,000 to 1,300,000 distinct CDR3 sequences in the sample; 20% to 25% occur only once, and about 0.72% lies in the top ten. The same specimen was also included in a second study, on T cells of mothers and their children. In that study: Related and unrelated pairs show similar thymic shaping of TCR recombination output. Researchers report slightly higher, though non-significant, overlap in related mother-child pairs than in unrelated pairs.

The TCR sequence derives from a girl aged 2 to 10 in good health. Sequencing was done on a sample of blood.

The CDR3 sequence is CASRNRGPYEQYF. The CDR3 region has the DNA TGTGCCAGCAGGAACAGGGGGCCCTACGAGCAGTACTTC. J is TRBJ2-7 and V is TRBV28; TRBD1 agrees at 9 bases. The CDR3 has 13 amino acids. Losses at the gene ends were 6 bases for V and 2 bases for J; bases not matched to a gene: 2. Germline loops: CDR1 MDHEN, CDR2 SYDVKM.